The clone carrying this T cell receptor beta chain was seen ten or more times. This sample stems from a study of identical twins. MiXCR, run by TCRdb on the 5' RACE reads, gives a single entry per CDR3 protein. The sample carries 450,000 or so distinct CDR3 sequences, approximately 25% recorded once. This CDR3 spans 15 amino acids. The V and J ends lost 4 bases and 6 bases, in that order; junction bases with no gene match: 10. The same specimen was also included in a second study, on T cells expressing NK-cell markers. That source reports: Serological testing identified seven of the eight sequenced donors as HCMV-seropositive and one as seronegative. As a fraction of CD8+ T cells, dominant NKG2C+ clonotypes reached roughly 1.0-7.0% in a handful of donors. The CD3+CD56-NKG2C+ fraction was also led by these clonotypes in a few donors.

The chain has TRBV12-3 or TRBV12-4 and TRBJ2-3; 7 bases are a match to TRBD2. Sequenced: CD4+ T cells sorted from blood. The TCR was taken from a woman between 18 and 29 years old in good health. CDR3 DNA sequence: TGTGCCAGCAGTTACGTGGGGGGGAGAACCGATACGCAGTATTTT. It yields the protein CASSYVGGRTDTQYF.